This T cell receptor beta chain was sequenced for a study of cytomegalovirus exposure and HLA in healthy donors. Clones were read by immunoSEQ multiplex PCR, and TCRdb kept only the in-frame ones, dropping some. The sample carries 200,000 to 250,000 clones, about nine tenths recorded once. The CDR3 contains 15 residues. The chain carries TRBV12-2 and TRBJ2-7; the table's D call, TRBD2, was not checked against the DNA. TRBV12-2 is termed a pseudogene. This TCR came from a woman younger than 35 in good health and CMV-seropositive. Sequenced input: PBMCs. CDR3 DNA sequence: TGTGCAAGTCGCGGGGGACTAGCGTCCACCTACGAGCAGTACTTC. Encoded protein: CASRGGLASTYEQYF.